The source of this T cell receptor beta chain is a study of T cell responses to AZD1222 COVID-19 vaccine. Notes on the study in general: It should be noted that donors were predominantly white British and more often female, and clonal diversity was possibly underestimated. Of the AZD1222 recipients, only five to seven were seropositive at baseline.

Clones were read by immunoSEQ multiplex PCR, and TCRdb kept only the in-frame ones, dropping some. The data hold some 100,000 clones, with around 90% observed a single time. Germline values: CDR1 SGHVS, CDR2 FQNEAQ. The V end lost 7 bases, the J end lost 0 bases, and 15 bases lay between the germline ends. The CDR3 sequence is 15 residues long. In the case of this clone: Antigen specificity is unknown.

Combined were second doses at about 4 or about 12 weeks. The rearrangement joins TRBV7-8 to TRBJ1-1; D gene unclear. The specimen was peripheral blood, collected 28 days after the second AZD1222 dose. The source of this sequence is an adult who received the AZD1222 COVID-19 vaccine. As DNA, the CDR3 is TGTGCCAGCACTCCTTTCGGACGGATGAACACTGAAGCTTTCTTT. This translates into CASTPFGRMNTEAFF.